Reported below is one TCR beta chain. Its antigen remains unidentified. These data belong to a study of cytomegalovirus exposure and HLA in healthy donors. Overall study: About 180 million T cells yielded 100 million or so unique TCR beta sequences, as an earlier analysis found.

Trimming shortened V by 0 bases and J by 3 bases, and 12 bases separated the two germline ends. Germline loops: CDR1 LGHNA, CDR2 YSLEER. The CDR3 totals 16 residues. PCR was performed using 60 Vbeta and 13 Jbeta primers. The protocol was immunoSEQ multiplex PCR, while the TCRdb copy is restricted to in-frame clones and leaves out a portion. The sample contains over 100,000 clones, roughly 72% of which appear only once. Findings and limits, study-wide: A later analysis associated around 17,000 TCR beta sequences with HLA alleles at a 0.05 false discovery rate.

The chain couples TRBV4-3 to TRBJ1-3; no firm D call. The clonotype comes from a male donor in good health and CMV-seronegative. The sample was PBMCs. CDR3 bases: TGCGCCAGCAGCCAAGAAAGGAGATTCAGTGGAAACACCATATATTTT. It yields the protein CASSQERRFSGNTIYF.